The 4 T cell receptor beta chains below all came from one sample that was sequenced in a study of molecular identifiers for immune sequencing clone quantification listed by TCRdb under 2018. The library was generated by PCR. The sequencing machine was an Illumina HiSeq 4000. Through fastp at Q25 and MiXCR, TCRdb rebuilt clones from the public reads, retaining in-frame beta chains. Identical CDR3 proteins give one entry, which carries the most common genes and DNA. Counted in this sample were tens of thousands of distinct CDR3 sequences; approximately 18% of them appeared once. Jointly, the top ten make up about 1.5% of the sample. Sequenced: naive CD8+ T cells from blood, with Jurkat cell RNA spiked in. What this sample's cell subset or site label stands for: FACS-sorted CD8+CD4-CCR7+CD45RA+ naive T cells. Source of these receptors: a human donor in good health. Some libraries in this study had Jurkat cell RNA spiked in.

This clonotype has only one observation. This chain uses TRBV12-3 or TRBV12-4 with TRBJ2-1; no reliable D call. This CDR3 region has 13 residues. V lost 1 base and J lost 9, with 10 bases in between. The CDR3 nucleotides are TGTGCCAGCAGTTTAGGGTCCGCGAGTGAGCAGTTCTTC. Protein sequence: CASSLGSASEQFF.

This clonotype was recorded at least ten times. The V gene is TRBV4-3, the J gene TRBJ2-3, with D possibly matching TRBD2 (7 bases). This CDR3 is built from 15 residues. Germline V lookup: CDR1 LGHNA, CDR2 YSLEER. V was cut by 0 bases and J by 10 bases, with 17 bases left in between. Here the CDR3 reads CASSQDRPGGGAQYF. Written as DNA, the CDR3 is TGCGCCAGCAGCCAAGATCGGCCGGGCGGGGGCGCGCAGTATTTT.

On this clonotype itself: It may be a read error: a sequence one base away is much more abundant. CDR3 amino acids: CASSQEVRKQEVDSQYF. CDR3 in DNA: TGTGCCAGCAGCCAAGAGGTTAGGAAACAGGAGGTAGACAGTCAGTACTTC. This rearrangement joins TRBV4-2 to TRBJ2-4; D may be TRBD1 or TRBD2 (5 bases each). CDR1 is LGHNA, CDR2 YNFKEQ, per germline. Trimming stripped 0 bases from V and 12 bases from J, with 24 bases between. The CDR3 covers 17 residues.

Ten or more counts support this clonotype. This CDR3 reads CASSLYSSYEQYF. In DNA, the CDR3 is TGTGCCAGCAGCTTGTACTCCTCCTACGAGCAGTACTTC. The chain carries TRBV7-9 and TRBJ2-7; D gene ambiguous. Trimming removed 3 bases at V and 0 bases at J, with 6 bases between. This CDR3 region has 13 residues. The germline CDR1 and CDR2 sequences are SEHNR and FQNEAQ (reference sequence).